The 32 T cell receptor beta chains below were found in one sample sequenced in a study of blood T cell repertoires in COVID-19. Some clones are missing from TCRdb's copy, which holds only in-frame ones; the method was immunoSEQ multiplex PCR. The sample holds tens of thousands of clones, 88% seen once. The sample taken for sequencing was peripheral blood. The receptors originated from a woman aged 55-69 years with COVID-19, enrolled during active disease.

This clone has a single count. V is TRBV2 and J is TRBJ1-4; possibly TRBD1 for D (6 bases). The CDR3 spans 14 residues. Trimming cost V 6 bases and J 3 bases, with 11 bases left between them. Germline CDR1 reads SNHLY; CDR2 reads FYNNEI. The CDR3 here is CASRARGSNEKLFF. The CDR3 coding sequence is TGTGCCAGCAGGGCCAGGGGCTCTAATGAAAAACTGTTTTTT.

The V and J genes are TRBV5-4 and TRBJ2-3; TRBD2 matches 10 bases. Germline V gene lookup returns CDR1 SGHNT and CDR2 YYREEE (reference sequence). This CDR3 region has 17 residues. With V trimmed by 0 bases and J by 5 bases, 9 bases remained unmatched. The CDR3 nucleotides read TGTGCCAGCAGCTTGGGATCTAGCGGGAGCGTTGGAGATACGCAGTATTTT. Protein: CASSLGSSGSVGDTQYF.

The V call is TRBV9, the J call TRBJ1-3, with D uncertain. CDR1 is SGDLS and CDR2 is YYNGEE in the germline V gene. V shed 0 bases and J shed 8 bases, with 12 bases lying between them. CDR3 length equals 14 residues. Here the CDR3 reads CASSVGTGVHTIYF. The CDR3 coding sequence is TGTGCCAGCAGCGTAGGGACCGGGGTGCACACCATATATTTT.

This sequence joins TRBV7-8 and TRBJ2-1; TRBD1 agrees at 7 bases. The germline V gene has CDR1 SGHVS and CDR2 FQNEAQ. The CDR3 runs 12 residues. The J segment lost 15 bases and the V segment lost 2 bases, leaving 7 bases of the junction unmatched. The CDR3 nucleotides are TGTGCCAGCAGCTTAAGAGTACAGGGGAGGTTCTTC. It translates to CASSLRVQGRFF.

The J gene is TRBJ2-5, the V gene TRBV24-1, with 9 bases that match TRBD2. V shed 2 bases, J shed 6 bases, and the junction held 6 bases outside the gene matches. Germline CDR1 and CDR2: KGHDR and SFDVKD. The CDR3 totals 15 residues. The CDR3 nucleotides are TGTGCCACCAGTGATTATAGCGGGGGCAGCAAGACCCAGTACTTC. This codes for CATSDYSGGSKTQYF.

The chain recombines TRBV30 with TRBJ1-6, with a possible D match to TRBD1 (6 bases). The V gene's germline CDR1 is GTSNPN and CDR2 SVGIG (reference sequence). The length of the CDR3 is 17 residues. Deletions cut 2 bases from V and 1 base from J, with 15 bases between. CDR3 bases: TGTGCCTGGAGTCGGTTGGGGGCAGGGTCCTATAATTCACCCCTCCACTTT. This sequence encodes CAWSRLGAGSYNSPLHF.

This clone was found once. This chain connects TRBV2 to TRBJ1-2, with 7 bases aligning to TRBD1. Germline assignment: CDR1 SNHLY and CDR2 FYNNEI. There are 14 residues in the CDR3. Germline trimming cut 2 bases from V and 7 bases from J; bases unmatched to any gene: 7. The CDR3 loop reads CASSELRGRTGYTF. The CDR3 DNA reads as TGTGCCAGCAGTGAATTGAGGGGGCGGACTGGCTACACCTTC.

This clone has only one observation. This chain links TRBV19 with TRBJ2-5, with 11 bases aligning to TRBD1. The CDR3 spans 14 residues. Germline trimming cut 3 bases from V and 4 bases from J; bases unmatched to any gene: 1. Germline CDR1 reads LNHDA; CDR2 reads SQIVND (reference sequence). CDR3 sequence reads: CASSIGTGGETQYF. The CDR3 DNA reads as TGTGCCAGTAGTATCGGGACAGGGGGAGAGACCCAGTACTTC.

The rearrangement links TRBV5-8 to TRBJ2-3, with 9 bases lining up with TRBD2. The trim removed 7 bases at V and 2 bases at J, leaving 5 bases unmatched. The CDR3 length is 14 residues. Germline V gene lookup returns CDR1 SGHTS and CDR2 YDEGEE. The chain's CDR3 is CASRVAGATDTQYF. The DNA for the CDR3 is TGTGCCAGCCGGGTAGCGGGGGCCACAGATACGCAGTATTTT. Full variable domain (outside the CDR3, taken from reference TRBV5-8 and TRBJ2-3): EAGVTQSPTHLIKTRGQQATLRCSPISGHTSVYWYQQALGLGLQFLLWYDEGEERNRGNFPPRFSGRQFPNYSSELNVNALELEDSALYLCASRVAGATDTQYFGPGTRLTVL.

The chain is built from TRBV3-1 (or the pseudogene TRBV3-2) and TRBJ2-5; 12 bases line up with TRBD2. Germline V gene data show CDR1 as LGHDT and CDR2 as YNNKEL (reference sequence). The CDR3 is 18 amino acids. V lost 0 bases and J lost 0; bases outside the gene matches: 5. The CDR3 reads CASSQDQGLAGNQETQYF. The CDR3 bases are TGTGCCAGCAGCCAAGACCAAGGACTAGCGGGGAACCAAGAGACCCAGTACTTC.

The chain has TRBV7-2 and TRBJ1-6; no clear D gene. The CDR3 runs 14 residues. V gave up 3 bases and J gave up 6 bases, with 9 bases separating them. CDR1 and CDR2 (germline): SGHTA, FQGNSA. The CDR3 here is CASSLYSLNSPLHF. DNA of the CDR3: TGTGCCAGCAGCTTGTACAGCCTTAATTCACCCCTCCACTTT.

The chain combines TRBV7-2 with TRBJ1-5; D ambiguous. V shed 2 bases and J shed 2 bases, with 10 bases lying between them. Germline V gives CDR1 SGHTA, CDR2 FQGNSA. The CDR3 runs to 15 residues. The CDR3 bases are TGTGCCAGCAGCTTAATGGTCTACGGCAATCAGCCCCAGCATTTT. This codes for CASSLMVYGNQPQHF.

This rearrangement joins TRBV4-1 to TRBJ1-4; TRBD1 aligns across 7 bases. This CDR3 comprises 20 residues. V dropped 4 bases and J dropped 0; count of bases not matched to a gene: 17. The V gene's germline CDR1 is MGHRA and CDR2 YSYEKL. The CDR3 loop is CASSPIFSGTDLATNEKLFF. CDR3 DNA sequence: TGCGCCAGCAGCCCCATATTCTCCGGGACAGACCTTGCAACTAATGAAAAACTGTTTTTT.

This sequence joins TRBV28 and TRBJ2-1; a weak D match, TRBD2 (6 bases). Germline V CDR1 and CDR2: MDHEN, SYDVKM. This CDR3 spans 18 amino acids. The ends were cut back, 2 bases at V and 4 bases at J, with 21 bases in the middle. The CDR3 spells CASSLGYGAGGKYNEQFF. The DNA of the CDR3 is TGTGCCAGCAGTTTAGGGTACGGAGCCGGCGGGAAATACAATGAGCAGTTCTTC.

The chain combines TRBV7-2 with TRBJ2-7; D is ambiguous. V was shortened by 1 base and J by 6 bases, with 13 bases between the two germline ends. This CDR3 has 14 residues. CDR1 SGHTA and CDR2 FQGNSA come from the germline V gene. CDR3 region: CASSLVADSGEQYF. The CDR3 DNA is TGTGCCAGCAGCTTAGTGGCAGACTCGGGCGAGCAGTACTTC. Supplemented by reference TRBV7-2 and TRBJ2-7, the full variable domain reads GAGVSQSPSNKVTEKGKDVELRCDPISGHTALYWYRQSLGQGLEFLIYFQGNSAPDKSGLPSDRFSAERTGGSVSTLTIQRTQQEDSAVYLCASSLVADSGEQYFGPGTRLTVT.

This clone is a singleton in its sample. In DNA, the CDR3 is TGTGCCAGCACCTGGGACCCGGTGGGGGGAGCTTTCTTT. Its translation: CASTWDPVGGAFF. The V gene is TRBV6-6, the J gene TRBJ1-1; tentatively, D is TRBD1 (5 bases). V was trimmed by 7 bases and J by 10 bases, leaving 19 bases between them. Germline-derived CDR1 and CDR2 are MNHNY and SVGAGI (reference sequence). This CDR3 has 13 residues.

V and J are TRBV11-2 and TRBJ1-6; no clear D. V shed 5 bases and J shed 8 bases, with 16 bases lying between them. The CDR3 contains 15 residues. The V gene's germline CDR1 is SGHAT and CDR2 FQNNGV. This CDR3 is CASSAAAGIHSPLHF. The CDR3 coding sequence is TGTGCCAGCAGCGCCGCTGCCGGTATTCATTCACCCCTCCACTTT.

This clone was picked up a small number of times. The chain employs TRBV28 and TRBJ2-7, with 7 bases that match TRBD2. With V trimmed by 6 bases and J by 3 bases, 5 bases remained unmatched. In germline, CDR1 is MDHEN, CDR2 SYDVKM. The CDR3 covers 13 residues. The CDR3: CASRGGFGYEQYF. CDR3 coding DNA: TGTGCCAGCAGGGGGGGGTTCGGCTACGAGCAGTACTTC.

The rearrangement joins TRBV3-1 (or the pseudogene TRBV3-2) to TRBJ2-1, with 10 bases aligning to TRBD2. This CDR3 is 14 amino acids long. Germline CDR1 reads LGHDT; CDR2 reads YNNKEL (reference sequence). V dropped 6 bases and J dropped 5; count of bases not matched to a gene: 4. The CDR3 DNA reads as TGTGCCAGCAGGGCAGGGACTAGCGACAATGAGCAGTTCTTC. The encoded protein is CASRAGTSDNEQFF.

V gene TRBV18 combines with J gene TRBJ1-3, with D possibly TRBD1 on 6 matching bases. V shed 2 bases and J shed 0 bases, with 17 bases lying between them. Germline assignment: CDR1 KGHSH and CDR2 LQKENI. The CDR3 spans 18 residues. The CDR3 DNA sequence: TGTGCCAGCTCACCAGTCGCTACAGGGTCAACCTCTGGAAACACCATATATTTT. Residues: CASSPVATGSTSGNTIYF.

V gene TRBV2 combines with J gene TRBJ2-7, with D unresolved. Germline-derived CDR1 and CDR2 are SNHLY and FYNNEI. This CDR3 region has 14 residues. Trimming removed 6 bases from V and 0 bases from J, with 12 bases in between. The CDR3 DNA reads as TGTGCCAGCAGCGCCGATGAGAGCTCCTACGAGCAGTACTTC. Translating gives CASSADESSYEQYF.

This clone was detected once. The DNA of the CDR3 is TGTGCCAGCAGCTTAGGAGGAAACACCGGGGAGCTGTTTTTT. Translation: CASSLGGNTGELFF. The J gene is TRBJ2-2, the V gene TRBV11-2, with no clear D. CDR3 length equals 14 residues. The germline CDR1 and CDR2 sequences are SGHAT and FQNNGV. Trimming took 1 base from V and 2 from J, leaving 5 bases between them.

This chain connects TRBV5-5 to TRBJ2-2; TRBD1 matches at 7 bases. Germline V CDR1 and CDR2: SGHKS, YYEKEE (reference sequence). This CDR3 is built from 14 residues. J gave up 4 bases and V 4 bases, and 4 bases lay outside the gene matches. The CDR3 DNA is TGTGCCAGCAGCCCGGACAGGTTCACCGGGGAGCTGTTTTTT. This translates into CASSPDRFTGELFF. Supplemented by reference TRBV5-5 and TRBJ2-2, the full variable domain reads DAGVTQSPTHLIKTRGQQVTLRCSPISGHKSVSWYQQVLGQGPQFIFQYYEKEERGRGNFPDRFSARQFPNYSSELNVNALLLGDSALYLCASSPDRFTGELFFGEGSRLTVL.

The chain couples TRBV9 to TRBJ2-5; TRBD2 might be the D (5 bases). CDR1 and CDR2 from the germline V gene are SGDLS and YYNGEE. This CDR3 is built from 13 residues. The ends were cut back, 0 bases at V and 7 bases at J, with 10 bases in the middle. This CDR3 is CASSVGEWGTQYF. CDR3 sequence (DNA): TGTGCCAGCAGCGTAGGGGAGTGGGGGACCCAGTACTTC.

The chain is built from TRBV24-1 and TRBJ2-3, with D unclear. Per the germline V gene, CDR1 is KGHDR and CDR2 is SFDVKD. CDR3 size: 16 residues. Trimming took off 3 bases at V and 2 bases at J, with 14 bases between the two ends. This CDR3 is CATSDGQILFTDTQYF. The CDR3 coding sequence is TGTGCCACCAGTGATGGGCAGATACTCTTCACAGATACGCAGTATTTT.

The chain uses TRBV29-1 and TRBJ2-1, with TRBD1 matching over 10 bases. CDR3 length equals 12 residues. CDR1 is SQVTM, CDR2 ANQGSEA, per germline. With V trimmed by 8 bases and J by 8 bases, 6 bases remained unmatched. In nucleotides, the CDR3 is TGCAGCCTTAGGACAGGGGGAGATGAGCAGTTCTTC. As protein: CSLRTGGDEQFF.

This chain uses TRBV6-6 with TRBJ1-4; D not certain. V lost 6 bases, J lost 5 bases, and 7 bases lay in between. There are 12 residues in the CDR3. CDR1 and CDR2 from the germline V gene are MNHNY and SVGAGI (reference sequence). CDR3 sequence: CASSPGNEKLFF. The DNA for the CDR3 is TGTGCCAGCAGCCCGGGGAATGAAAAACTGTTTTTT.

The V call is TRBV9, the J call TRBJ2-1, with D unresolved. V gave up 3 bases and J gave up 8 bases, with 12 bases separating them. Germline V gene sequence: CDR1 SGDLS, CDR2 YYNGEE. The CDR3 spans 13 residues. CDR3 sequence (DNA): TGTGCCAGCAGCGCAGCGCAGTACGATGAGCAGTTCTTC. Residues: CASSAAQYDEQFF.

This chain uses TRBV10-3 with TRBJ2-7, with TRBD1 as a possible D gene (6 bases). CDR3 size: 14 residues. V lost 3 bases to trimming and J lost 5 bases, with 14 bases between them. Germline CDR1 and CDR2: ENHRY and SYGVKD. CDR3: CAISDFTGTHEQYF. The CDR3 DNA reads TGTGCCATCAGTGACTTCACAGGGACCCACGAGCAGTACTTC.

This clone was picked up a small number of times. The rearrangement uses TRBV4-3 and TRBJ2-2; 7 bases fit TRBD2. Germline loops: CDR1 LGHNA, CDR2 YSLEER. After removal of 4 bases from V and 5 bases from J, the junction contained 16 bases not matched to a gene. The CDR3 runs to 18 residues. The DNA for the CDR3 is TGCGCCAGCAGCCTCGGAGGAGGGGCGGGAGTTTGGACCGGGGAGCTGTTTTTT. It encodes CASSLGGGAGVWTGELFF.

In the case of this clone: Other DNA sequences in this specimen translate into the identical CDR3. V usage is TRBV18 and J usage is TRBJ2-1; 14 bases match TRBD2. This CDR3 comprises 15 residues. Per germline, CDR1 KGHSH and CDR2 LQKENI. J gave up 6 bases and V 3 bases, and 1 base lay outside the gene matches. Here the CDR3 reads CASSPGLAGANEQFF. CDR3 nucleotides: TGTGCCAGCTCACCGGGACTAGCGGGAGCCAATGAGCAGTTCTTC.

The V call is TRBV20-1, the J call TRBJ2-3, with D tentatively TRBD2 (6 bases). V was pared by 3 bases and J by 0 bases, with 10 bases between. The CDR3 contains 14 residues. CDR1 and CDR2 (germline): DFQATT, SNEGSKA (reference sequence). This CDR3 reads CSASLTSSTDTQYF. The CDR3 DNA follows: TGCAGTGCTAGTTTGACTAGTAGCACAGATACGCAGTATTTT.